This T cell receptor beta chain was recovered during a study of blood T cells in healthy people across ages. The second PCR ran about 6 to 12 cycles with a sample-barcoded 5' primer and J-beta primers. TCRdb reprocessed the 5' RACE reads via MiXCR and lists one record per CDR3 protein. The sample shows almost 300,000 distinct CDR3 sequences, 27% of them seen only once. V gave up 0 bases and J gave up 8 bases, with 17 bases separating them. The germline CDR1 and CDR2 sequences are SGHTA and FQGTGA. The CDR3 totals 16 residues. The source is a woman between 70 and 85 years old in good health. The chain links TRBV7-3 to TRBJ2-1, with D possibly being TRBD1 or TRBD2 (5 bases each). The source material was blood. The CDR3 DNA follows: TGTGCCAGCAGCTTAACGTTCGAGGGGCCCTTCCATGAGCAGTTCTTC. Its protein is CASSLTFEGPFHEQFF.